Listed here are 15 T cell receptor beta chains from one sample, sequenced in a study of human T cells and chemical hapten exposure. TCRdb called the RACE reads again in MiXCR, with one record for every CDR3 protein. This table holds some 190,000 distinct CDR3 sequences, approximately 20% found once. Indicated time point: patch test 1, 2 weeks after DPC sensitization. Treatment here: therapeutic diphenylcyclopropenone sensitization with weekly scalp DPC. The specimen was whole blood, collected in connection with sensitization to the hapten diphenylcyclopropenone (DPC). Receptors were obtained from a woman aged 50 to 65 with alopecia areata. Some clones in this sample may be carry-over from other donors' samples.

This clonotype came up a few times. The chain links TRBV20-1 to TRBJ2-4; D remains ambiguous. CDR3 size: 11 residues. CDR1 and CDR2 (germline): DFQATT, SNEGSKA (reference sequence). The V and J ends lost 3 bases and 2 bases respectively, with 2 bases between them. CDR3 protein: CSASPKNIQYF. CDR3 DNA: TGCAGTGCTAGCCCCAAAAACATTCAGTACTTC.

This clonotype was observed a few times. The chain couples TRBV5-1 to TRBJ2-5, with D possibly TRBD2 on 5 matching bases. This CDR3 comprises 15 residues. CDR1 and CDR2 from the germline V gene are SGHRS and YFSETQ. Deletions cut 4 bases from V and 2 bases from J, with 15 bases between. The CDR3 spells CASSEGLAPQETQYF. The CDR3 region has the DNA TGCGCCAGCAGCGAAGGACTGGCCCCACAAGAGACCCAGTACTTC.

This clonotype was detected only a few times. V gene TRBV28 combines with J gene TRBJ2-1; 10 positions agree with TRBD2. V lost 3 bases to trimming and J lost 7 bases; unmatched junction nucleotides: 12. This CDR3 contains 17 residues. The germline gives CDR1 MDHEN, CDR2 SYDVKM. The CDR3, as DNA: TGTGCCAGCAGTTTTCCCCTAGCGGGAGCCTCAAGTAATGAGCAGTTCTTC. It is translated as CASSFPLAGASSNEQFF.

Many counts were recorded for this clonotype. The V call is TRBV19, the J call TRBJ2-3; no clear D gene. The CDR3 contains 11 residues. Trimming cost V 9 bases and J 5 bases, with 9 bases left between them. From germline, CDR1 is LNHDA and CDR2 SQIVND (reference sequence). The CDR3, as DNA: TGTGCCAGCGGAGAACGAGATACGCAGTATTTT. The encoded protein is CASGERDTQYF.

This clonotype was recorded many times. V usage is TRBV29-1 and J usage is TRBJ2-1; 8 positions match TRBD2. This CDR3 has 14 residues. Per germline, CDR1 SQVTM and CDR2 ANQGSEA. The V segment lost 4 bases and the J segment 7 bases; nucleotides outside the gene matches: 9. The CDR3 reads CSVATGTRGNEQFF. The CDR3 nucleotides read TGCAGCGTTGCCACCGGGACTAGAGGAAATGAGCAGTTCTTC.

The chain uses TRBV2 and TRBJ2-7, with 10 bases identical to TRBD1. V lost 5 bases and J lost 3; bases outside the gene matches: 10. CDR3 length: 16 residues. Per germline, CDR1 SNHLY and CDR2 FYNNEI. This CDR3 is CASSFDRGRGIYEQYF. The DNA of the CDR3 is TGTGCCAGCAGTTTTGACAGGGGGCGCGGGATCTACGAGCAGTACTTC. Using reference TRBV2 and TRBJ2-7 for the parts outside the CDR3, the full variable domain is EPEVTQTPSHQVTQMGQEVILRCVPISNHLYFYWYRQILGQKVEFLVSFYNNEISEKSEIFDDQFSVERPDGSNFTLKIRSTKLEDSAMYFCASSFDRGRGIYEQYFGPGTRLTVT.

V and J are TRBV3-1 and TRBJ2-2; 8 positions match TRBD1. Looked up from germline, CDR1 is LGHDT and CDR2 is YNNKEL (reference sequence). The junction had 4 bases not matched to a gene; V was cut back by 6 bases and J by 7 bases. The CDR3 sequence is 13 residues long. The CDR3 region is CASSGQGLGELFF. The CDR3 region has the DNA TGTGCCAGCAGTGGACAGGGACTCGGGGAGCTGTTTTTT.

V usage is TRBV20-1 and J usage is TRBJ2-5, with 8 bases lining up with TRBD1. The J segment lost 4 bases and the V segment lost 3 bases, leaving 1 base of the junction unmatched. Germline V gene lookup returns CDR1 DFQATT and CDR2 SNEGSKA (reference sequence). The CDR3 length is 12 residues. The CDR3 loop reads CSASTGGETQYF. DNA of the CDR3: TGCAGTGCTAGTACAGGGGGAGAGACCCAGTACTTC.

This clonotype was detected ten times or more. The chain is built from TRBV19 and TRBJ2-1; 7 nucleotides match TRBD1. Trimming cost V 6 bases and J 0 bases; bases outside gene matches: 5. Germline CDR1 LNHDA, CDR2 SQIVND (reference sequence). CDR3 length: 15 residues. CDR3 in DNA: TGTGCCAGTAGGCCGGACAGGTCCTCCTACAATGAGCAGTTCTTC. Encoded protein: CASRPDRSSYNEQFF.

On this clonotype itself: One end of the junction varies from germline; a read error may be responsible. The chain combines TRBV12-3 or TRBV12-4 with TRBJ1-4, with D hard to call. The CDR3 is made up of 14 amino acids. This chain's CDR3 is CASSLGRANEKLFF. DNA for the CDR3: TGTGCCAGCAGCTTAGGGAGGGCTAATGAAAAACTGTTTTTT.

On this clonotype itself: This may stem from a read error, because a much larger clone lies one nucleotide away. V usage is TRBV5-4 and J usage is TRBJ2-2; possible D gene TRBD1, 5 bases. This CDR3 is 15 amino acids long. V was pared by 0 bases and J by 0 bases, with 6 bases between. Germline CDR1 is SGHNT and CDR2 is YYREEE (reference sequence). The CDR3 nucleotides read TGTGCCAGCAGCTTGGACAGGCCGAACACCGGGGAGCTGTTTTTT. Its translation: CASSLDRPNTGELFF.

This clonotype was found a few times. This chain links TRBV5-1 with TRBJ1-1, with D maybe TRBD1 (5 bases). The germline V gene encodes CDR1 SGHRS and CDR2 YFSETQ. Trimming shortened V by 0 bases and J by 3 bases, and 12 bases separated the two germline ends. CDR3 length: 15 residues. CDR3: CASSLEVGRDTEAFF. DNA for the CDR3: TGCGCCAGCAGCTTGGAAGTGGGACGGGACACTGAAGCTTTCTTT.

The chain recombines TRBV20-1 with TRBJ1-4, with 9 bases fitting TRBD1. Looked up from germline, CDR1 is DFQATT and CDR2 is SNEGSKA (reference sequence). The CDR3 is made up of 14 amino acids. The trim removed 5 bases at V and 8 bases at J, leaving 9 bases unmatched. In DNA, the CDR3 is TGCAGTGCTTATACCGGGACAGGGAACGAAAAACTGTTTTTT. The encoded protein is CSAYTGTGNEKLFF.

The rearrangement joins TRBV6-5 to TRBJ2-3; D might be TRBD1 (9 bases). This CDR3 contains 16 residues. Trimming took off 5 bases at V and 1 base at J, with 16 bases between the two ends. Per the germline V gene, CDR1 is MNHEY and CDR2 is SVGAGI. CDR3 nucleotide sequence: TGTGCCAGCAGTCCGGGACAGGGACTAGGCACAGATACGCAGTATTTT. It yields the protein CASSPGQGLGTDTQYF.

This clonotype appeared a few times. The chain joins TRBV24-1 to TRBJ1-6, with D possibly matching TRBD1 (6 bases). Trimming pared 8 bases from V and 7 bases from J, leaving 11 bases between. Germline CDR1 reads KGHDR; CDR2 reads SFDVKD. The CDR3 is 13 amino acids. The CDR3 region is CATNTGMNSPLHF. DNA for the CDR3: TGTGCCACCAACACAGGGATGAATTCACCCCTCCACTTT.